This T cell receptor beta chain comes out of a study of T cell responses to AZD1222 COVID-19 vaccine (dated by TCRdb to the early 2020s). Regarding the research as a whole: A total of just over 230 trial participants underwent TCR sequencing, of whom 200 to 220 received two doses of AZD1222 and some 26 received two doses of the MenACWY control vaccine. Trial participants were enrolled by age into subgroups of 18-55, 56-69 and 70-plus years, and about 150, 27 and 61 TCR-sequenced participants, respectively, were included in these subgroups.

The investigation overall reported the following: Because no day 14 peak-response samples were available, repertoires were characterized only after the peak T cell response. Most participants were white British and females outnumbered males, and the authors suggested that clonal diversity may have been underestimated. CD4 TCRs associated with the vaccine covered the entire spike protein, and the dominant responses were in regions 160-218 and 743-854. Conclusions about previously exposed vaccinees were limited because only a handful of AZD1222 recipients were SARS-CoV-2 seropositive at baseline. Reportedly, close to half of the unique spike-specific TCRs recognized epitopes lying outside the regions that are mutated in the B.1.351 and B.1.1.7 variants. After two AZD1222 doses, spike-specific TCR breadth and depth were significantly higher than at day 0 and than in MenACWY recipients. In the small 56-69-year group, the increase in depth fell short of significance, most likely because of low power.

This clone occurred once. The clone's antigen remains unknown. No much larger clonotype is one base removed from it; base qualities were not supplied. In the paper's terms, the time point label means: baseline before first vaccination. The treatment or condition label of this sample denotes: meningococcal conjugate vaccine given as trial control. Vaccinee samples came from UK trials COV001 and COV002, including a single-blind randomized controlled phase 2/3 trial of AZD1222 (ChAdOx1 nCoV-19) in healthy adults. For TCRbeta chain sequencing, PBMC samples from trial participants were taken at day 0 and at day 28 after the second dose. The CDR3 regions of human TCRbeta chains were analyzed by immunosequencing. Per the original workflow: Repertoire TCRs were matched against a reference library of SARS-CoV-2-specific TCRs generated with the MIRA antigen-specificity platform. Breadth was defined as the fraction of unique TCRs that were SARS-CoV-2-associated. Depth was defined as the fraction of total T cells that were SARS-CoV-2-associated. Each spike-specific TCR was assigned to its reactive spike region and to a CD4 or CD8 class using the MIRA data. Log10-transformed breadth and depth values were compared by one-way ANOVA with Sidak's multiple comparisons tests. The table comes from immuneACCESS by way of TCRdb, which keeps in-frame sequences with V and J called. Part of the clones is missing from these tables; in studies checked, under half for an unresolved V gene and the rest for unknown reasons. That table furnishes V, J and clone size, whereas the DNA furnished D and trimming. In this sample the table shows 140,000 to 150,000 clones, more than 75% of which occur a single time. The ten most abundant clones make up over 4% of the sample.

Taken from cysteine to phenylalanine, the CDR3 has 15 residues. CDR3 DNA only is kept here, 45 bases in frame from base 1. In the germline V gene, CDR1 corresponds to SGHDN and CDR2 to FVKESK. The junction shows trimming of 3 bases on V and 2 bases on J, plus 11 bases between the germline ends. Sequences were derived from peripheral blood, sampled on day 0 of MenACWY control vaccination. The receptor chain draws on TRBV14 and TRBJ1-5; matching of 5 bases hints at TRBD1 as the D gene. This TCR was recovered from an adult in good health. The sequenced DNA is TGTGCCAGCAGCCAGGGACTTGGGGGCAATCAGCCCCAGCATTTT. It translates to CASSQGLGGNQPQHF.